The 28 T cell receptor beta chains presented below share a single source sample, sequenced in a study of control samples from healthy donors and cancer patients. The repertoire was sequenced with immunoSEQ multiplex PCR; TCRdb's copy has only in-frame clones and lacks some. The sample consists of roughly 80,000 clones, around nine tenths of them appearing once. What was sequenced was blood. The receptors were sampled from a woman in her fifties or sixties in good health.

The V gene is TRBV9, the J gene TRBJ2-2; D not resolved. V gave up 4 bases and J gave up 2 bases, with 3 bases separating them. Per the germline V gene, CDR1 is SGDLS and CDR2 is YYNGEE. CDR3 length: 12 amino acids. The CDR3 DNA reads TGTGCCAGCAGCACCAACACCGGGGAGCTGTTTTTT. This translates into CASSTNTGELFF.

The chain employs TRBV5-4 and TRBJ2-2; no firm D call. V was shortened by 6 bases and J by 10 bases, with 22 bases between the two germline ends. Germline V gene lookup returns CDR1 SGHNT and CDR2 YYREEE (reference sequence). The CDR3 spans 15 residues. The CDR3 here is CASTPGRGDFEELFF. The CDR3 nucleotides read TGTGCCAGCACCCCAGGACGAGGAGATTTTGAGGAGCTGTTTTTT.

The chain couples TRBV24-1 to TRBJ2-2; 8 bases match TRBD1. CDR1 is KGHDR and CDR2 is SFDVKD in the germline V gene. Trimming at V came to 3 bases and at J to 10 bases, leaving 9 bases not matched to a gene. The CDR3 totals 15 residues. The CDR3 DNA sequence: TGTGCCACCAGTGATCCCGGGACAGGCTATGTGGAGCTGTTTTTT. Translated, it gives CATSDPGTGYVELFF.

This clone turned up a few times. CDR3 DNA: TGTGCCAGCAGTGACAGGAATGAGCAGTTCTTC. It translates to CASSDRNEQFF. The genes are TRBV25-1 and TRBJ2-1; no definite D call. V was cut by 3 bases and J by 7 bases, with 4 bases left in between. This CDR3 is 11 amino acids long. From germline, CDR1 is MGHDK and CDR2 SYGVNS.

About this clone: A read error may account for a junction end that differs from germline. The chain has TRBV2 and TRBJ2-2, with TRBD2 matching 14 bases. CDR1 is SNHLY, CDR2 FYNNEI, per germline. The CDR3 contains 14 residues. The CDR3 reads CASTGLAGGGQLFF. CDR3 DNA: TGTGCCAGCACTGGACTAGCGGGGGGCGGGCAGCTGTTTTTT.

The chain is built from TRBV6-5 and TRBJ2-1, with D hard to call. From germline, CDR1 is MNHEY and CDR2 SVGAGI. CDR3 size: 12 residues. The germline V and J ends were trimmed by 8 bases and 5 bases, with 10 bases remaining between them. The CDR3 reads CASGTDDNEQFF. The CDR3 coding sequence is TGTGCCAGCGGTACGGACGACAATGAGCAGTTCTTC.

This clone occurred once. V usage is TRBV10-3 and J usage is TRBJ1-1, with no clear D. This CDR3 is built from 15 residues. CDR1 is ENHRY and CDR2 is SYGVKD in the germline V gene. V was cut by 0 bases and J by 5 bases, with 13 bases left in between. The CDR3 DNA reads TGTGCCATCAGTGAGTCGGAACAAAGCGGAACTGAAGCTTTCTTT. It translates to CAISESEQSGTEAFF.

The V gene is TRBV20-1, the J gene TRBJ1-3, with 7 bases aligning to TRBD1. The CDR3 has 14 residues. Trimming took 6 bases from V and 2 from J; bases not matched to a gene: 7. Germline CDR1 is DFQATT and CDR2 is SNEGSKA (reference sequence). CDR3 sequence: CSASTGETGNTIYF. In nucleotides, the CDR3 is TGCAGTGCAAGTACAGGGGAGACTGGAAACACCATATATTTT.

This rearrangement joins TRBV18 to TRBJ2-2, with TRBD1 matching 7 bases. The germline CDR1 and CDR2 sequences are KGHSH and LQKENI. The CDR3 is 16 amino acids. V trimming: 1 base; J trimming: 1 base; junction bases outside the gene matches: 3. CDR3 loop: CASSPQGALNTGELFF. CDR3 sequence (DNA): TGTGCCAGCTCACCACAGGGGGCCTTGAACACCGGGGAGCTGTTTTTT. The variable domain in full, completed from reference TRBV18 and TRBJ2-2, reads NAGVMQNPRHLVRRRGQEARLRCSPMKGHSHVYWYRQLPEEGLKFMVYLQKENIIDESGMPKERFSAEFPKEGPSILRIQQVVRGDSAAYFCASSPQGALNTGELFFGEGSRLTVL.

This chain links TRBV7-9 with TRBJ2-7, with D perhaps matching TRBD1 (5 bases). Germline V CDR1 and CDR2: SEHNR, FQNEAQ (reference sequence). The CDR3 is made up of 15 amino acids. V lost 4 bases and J 4 bases, leaving 17 bases between the germline ends. The chain's CDR3 is CASSSSAGYRYEQYF. In nucleotides, the CDR3 is TGTGCCAGCAGCTCTAGTGCCGGGTACAGGTACGAGCAGTACTTC.

The chain couples TRBV7-2 to TRBJ1-6; 7 bases are a match to TRBD1. The germline V gene has CDR1 SGHTA and CDR2 FQGNSA. V was pared by 1 base and J by 7 bases, with 4 bases of the junction left unmatched. This CDR3 comprises 15 residues. As DNA, the CDR3 is TGTGCCAGCAGCTTAGATAGGGGGCGGAATTCACCCCTCCACTTT. Its protein is CASSLDRGRNSPLHF.

J is TRBJ2-1 and V is TRBV6-6; 10 bases fit TRBD2. The V gene's germline CDR1 is MNHNY and CDR2 SVGAGI (reference sequence). With 5 bases clipped from V and 3 bases from J, the junction kept 10 bases outside the gene matches. The CDR3 consists of 17 residues. In nucleotides, the CDR3 is TGTGCCAGCAGTCCTCCTGTAACTAGCGGGGACTACAATGAGCAGTTCTTC. This encodes CASSPPVTSGDYNEQFF.

The V call is TRBV18, the J call TRBJ2-3; perhaps TRBD2 as D (7 bases). CDR3 length: 15 residues. The germline V gene has CDR1 KGHSH and CDR2 LQKENI. V was trimmed by 8 bases and J by 5 bases, leaving 20 bases between them. The CDR3 coding sequence is TGTGCCAGCCACAGCCGTCGGGGGGCCGAAGATACGCAGTATTTT. As protein: CASHSRRGAEDTQYF.

V gene TRBV12-5 combines with J gene TRBJ1-6; TRBD1 might be the D (6 bases). With 1 base removed from V and 9 bases from J, the gap between germline ends came to 13 bases. The CDR3 contains 15 residues. Per the germline V gene, CDR1 is LGHNT and CDR2 is FRNRAP. The CDR3 here is CASGLDQGLPSPLHF. The CDR3, as DNA: TGTGCTAGTGGTTTGGATCAGGGGTTACCTTCACCCCTCCACTTT. The whole variable domain, filled in from reference TRBV12-5 and TRBJ1-6, reads DARVTQTPRHKVTEMGQEVTMRCQPILGHNTVFWYRQTMMQGLELLAYFRNRAPLDDSGMPKDRFSAEMPDATLATLKIQPSEPRDSAVYFCASGLDQGLPSPLHFGNGTRLTVT.

The chain is built from TRBV19 and TRBJ1-4, with 9 bases aligning to TRBD1. Germline lookup yields CDR1 LNHDA and CDR2 SQIVND (reference sequence). V lost 6 bases, J lost 7 bases, and 12 bases stayed unmatched. CDR3 length: 16 residues. CDR3 sequence: CASRPRTGEYGEKLFF. In nucleotides, the CDR3 is TGTGCCAGTAGACCTCGGACAGGGGAGTATGGTGAAAAACTGTTTTTT.

The genes are TRBV5-1 and TRBJ1-6; 11 positions agree with TRBD1. J gave up 10 bases and V 0 bases, and 6 bases lay outside the gene matches. This CDR3 contains 16 residues. Looked up from germline, CDR1 is SGHRS and CDR2 is YFSETQ. The CDR3 sequence: CASSLEAGTGGSPLHF. The CDR3 coding sequence is TGCGCCAGCAGCTTGGAAGCAGGGACAGGGGGATCACCCCTCCACTTT.

The J gene is TRBJ1-1, the V gene TRBV2; D gene unclear. The CDR3 is 14 residues long. Trimming took 2 bases from V and 4 from J, leaving 11 bases between them. Germline loops: CDR1 SNHLY, CDR2 FYNNEI. The CDR3 spells CASSERVGITEAFF. CDR3 sequence (DNA): TGTGCCAGCAGTGAAAGGGTTGGGATCACTGAAGCTTTCTTT.

This chain joins TRBV30 and TRBJ2-7; TRBD1 is a possible D gene (5 bases). The CDR3 is made up of 12 amino acids. Trimming took off 7 bases at V and 0 bases at J, with 10 bases between the two ends. Germline CDR1 is GTSNPN and CDR2 is SVGIG (reference sequence). In DNA, the CDR3 is TGTGCCTTTAGGACACCCTCCTACGAGCAGTACTTC. Amino acid sequence: CAFRTPSYEQYF.

The chain joins TRBV13 to TRBJ1-6; D is unresolved. The CDR3 consists of 16 residues. CDR1 and CDR2 (germline): PRHDT, FYEKMQ (reference sequence). V lost 5 bases to trimming and J lost 10 bases, with 21 bases between them. The CDR3, as DNA: TGTGCCAGCAGCAGATCTACCGTTGGAAGGAGGTCACCCCTCCACTTT. Encoded protein: CASSRSTVGRRSPLHF.

The chain is built from TRBV5-1 and TRBJ2-7; 7 bases map to TRBD1. V was clipped by 6 bases and J by 3 bases; unmatched bases: 12. The CDR3 has 15 amino acids. Germline V gene data show CDR1 as SGHRS and CDR2 as YFSETQ. CDR3 in amino acids: CASIKNPGTDYEQYF. CDR3 sequence (DNA): TGCGCCAGCATCAAAAACCCCGGGACAGACTACGAGCAGTACTTC.

This rearrangement joins TRBV19 to TRBJ1-1; D possibly corresponds to TRBD1 (5 bases). Germline lookup yields CDR1 LNHDA and CDR2 SQIVND (reference sequence). V was trimmed by 4 bases and J by 0 bases, leaving 12 bases between them. The CDR3 covers 15 residues. The CDR3 here is CASSTRQKLNTEAFF. As DNA, the CDR3 is TGTGCCAGTAGTACCCGACAGAAATTGAACACTGAAGCTTTCTTT.

The chain recombines TRBV19 with TRBJ1-5; 10 positions match TRBD1. This CDR3 is 14 amino acids long. The germline CDR1 and CDR2 sequences are LNHDA and SQIVND (reference sequence). Germline trimming cut 10 bases from V and 6 bases from J; bases unmatched to any gene: 9. DNA for the CDR3: TGTGCCACTCATGACAGGGGGCATGGTCAGCCCCAGCATTTT. This encodes CATHDRGHGQPQHF.

The CDR3 DNA reads TGTGCCAGCAGTTTCCGGGCCTCTGGGGCCAACGTCCTGACTTTC. Residues: CASSFRASGANVLTF. The J gene is TRBJ2-6, the V gene TRBV7-2; D gene ambiguous. In germline, CDR1 is SGHTA, CDR2 FQGNSA. The CDR3 consists of 15 residues. Trimming stripped 6 bases from V and 0 bases from J, with 9 bases between. The full variable domain, in which reference TRBV7-2 and TRBJ2-6 provide the parts outside the CDR3, is GAGVSQSPSNKVTEKGKDVELRCDPISGHTALYWYRQSLGQGLEFLIYFQGNSAPDKSGLPSDRFSAERTGGSVSTLTIQRTQQEDSAVYLCASSFRASGANVLTFGAGSRLTVL.

The chain carries TRBV2 and TRBJ2-7, with 10 positions matching TRBD1. The germline gives CDR1 SNHLY, CDR2 FYNNEI. The CDR3 length is 13 residues. V was pared by 7 bases and J by 5 bases, with 5 bases of the junction left unmatched. This chain's CDR3 is CASIGTGDDEQYF. CDR3 nucleotides: TGTGCCAGCATCGGGACAGGGGACGACGAGCAGTACTTC.

The count of this clone is one. The chain combines TRBV18 with TRBJ1-4; no clear D gene. V gave up 2 bases and J gave up 0 bases, with 13 bases separating them. The CDR3 consists of 17 residues. Per the germline V gene, CDR1 is KGHSH and CDR2 is LQKENI. As DNA, the CDR3 is TGTGCCAGCTCACCAGCTACCGGGGTAACAACTAATGAAAAACTGTTTTTT. Translating gives CASSPATGVTTNEKLFF.

The CDR3: CASSLGGTGMSGYTF. CDR3 sequence (DNA): TGTGCCAGCAGCTTAGGAGGGACAGGGATGAGCGGCTACACCTTC. The chain recombines TRBV7-2 with TRBJ1-2, with 9 bases fitting TRBD1. CDR1 SGHTA and CDR2 FQGNSA come from the germline V gene. CDR3 length: 15 residues. Trimming removed 1 base from V and 8 bases from J; junction bases left unmatched: 8. Using reference TRBV7-2 and TRBJ1-2 for the parts outside the CDR3, the full variable domain is GAGVSQSPSNKVTEKGKDVELRCDPISGHTALYWYRQSLGQGLEFLIYFQGNSAPDKSGLPSDRFSAERTGGSVSTLTIQRTQQEDSAVYLCASSLGGTGMSGYTFGSGTRLTVV.

The J gene is TRBJ1-2, the V gene TRBV29-1, with D unclear. V was cut by 6 bases and J by 2 bases, with 4 bases left in between. The CDR3 covers 10 residues. The V gene's germline CDR1 is SQVTM and CDR2 ANQGSEA. The CDR3 region is CSVSNYGYTF. Written as DNA, the CDR3 is TGCAGCGTGAGCAACTATGGCTACACCTTC.

The CDR3 bases are TGTGCCAGCTCCATAGCGGGGGGGAACGAGCAGTACTTC. Translation gives CASSIAGGNEQYF. V usage is TRBV25-1 and J usage is TRBJ2-7; TRBD2 matches 11 bases. V trimming: 8 bases; J trimming: 5 bases; junction bases outside the gene matches: 5. Germline values: CDR1 MGHDK, CDR2 SYGVNS. This CDR3 is built from 13 residues.